The rows below give T cell receptor beta chains drawn from one sample of a study of cytomegalovirus exposure and HLA in healthy donors. TCRdb's copy holds only in-frame clones and misses some; the assay was immunoSEQ multiplex PCR. This table holds tens of thousands of clones, roughly 81% found once. The sample taken for sequencing was PBMCs. These receptors were obtained from a woman aged 25 to 45 in good health and CMV-seronegative. The CDR3 runs from the conserved cysteine through the conserved F or W. The order of the fields is CDR3 DNA, CDR3 protein, clone size, J gene, V gene, D gene. D genes are given only for firm matches. Not every row has a clone size; where given, it reads once, few, many or a size class.

CDR3 DNA: TGTGCCAGCAGTGGGGGCCGGGACAGGCCGTCATGGGAGCAGTACTTC; CDR3 protein: CASSGGRDRPSWEQYF; clone size: -; J gene: TRBJ2-7; V gene: TRBV6-1; D gene: TRBD1
CDR3 DNA: TGTGCCAGCAGTTACGGGACTAACACTGAAGCTTTCTTT; CDR3 protein: CASSYGTNTEAFF; clone size: -; J gene: TRBJ1-1; V gene: TRBV6-6; D gene: -
CDR3 DNA: TGTGCCAGCAGTCCCCGGGGACAGGGGGCGTACTATGGCTACACCTTC; CDR3 protein: CASSPRGQGAYYGYTF; clone size: -; J gene: TRBJ1-2; V gene: TRBV28; D gene: TRBD1
CDR3 DNA: TGTGCCAGCAGGGGAGGGATATTGATGAACACTGAAGCTTTCTTT; CDR3 protein: CASRGGILMNTEAFF; clone size: -; J gene: TRBJ1-1; V gene: TRBV14; D gene: -
CDR3 DNA: TGTGCCAGCAGTACAGGGGGGAACACTGAAGCTTTCTTT; CDR3 protein: CASSTGGNTEAFF; clone size: -; J gene: TRBJ1-1; V gene: TRBV6-5; D gene: TRBD1
CDR3 DNA: TGCGCCAGCAGCCCTCAGGACTATTCCTACAATGAGCAGTTCTTC; CDR3 protein: CASSPQDYSYNEQFF; clone size: -; J gene: TRBJ2-1; V gene: TRBV5-1; D gene: -
CDR3 DNA: TGTGCCACCCTGGGCCTAATCCAGGCAGCTCCAGCTTTCTTT; CDR3 protein: CATLGLIQAAPAFF; clone size: -; J gene: TRBJ1-1; V gene: TRBV2; D gene: -
CDR3 DNA: TGTGCCAGCAGCTACACAGGGGGCCCCGGGCCCCAGCATTTT; CDR3 protein: CASSYTGGPGPQHF; clone size: -; J gene: TRBJ1-5; V gene: TRBV5-5; D gene: TRBD1
CDR3 DNA: TGTGCCACGCGAAACGAGAATTCCTACGAGCAGTACTTC; CDR3 protein: CATRNENSYEQYF; clone size: -; J gene: TRBJ2-7; V gene: TRBV10-3; D gene: -
CDR3 DNA: TGTGCCAGCAAGAGGGGGAATGTCGGGGAGCTGTTTTTT; CDR3 protein: CASKRGNVGELFF; clone size: -; J gene: TRBJ2-2; V gene: TRBV11-1; D gene: -
CDR3 DNA: TGTGCCTGGAGTGTAATTCCGGGGACAGATACGCAGTATTTT; CDR3 protein: CAWSVIPGTDTQYF; clone size: -; J gene: TRBJ2-3; V gene: TRBV30; D gene: -
CDR3 DNA: TGTGCCAGCAGTTTCAGCTCTGGAAACACCATATATTTT; CDR3 protein: CASSFSSGNTIYF; clone size: -; J gene: TRBJ1-3; V gene: TRBV27; D gene: -
CDR3 DNA: TGTGCCAGCAGCCAGACAGTCAACACCGGGGAGCTGTTTTTT; CDR3 protein: CASSQTVNTGELFF; clone size: -; J gene: TRBJ2-2; V gene: TRBV28; D gene: -
CDR3 DNA: TGTGCCAGCAAAAAGTCGGGTAGCACAGATACGCAGTATTTT; CDR3 protein: CASKKSGSTDTQYF; clone size: -; J gene: TRBJ2-3; V gene: TRBV27; D gene: -
CDR3 DNA: TGTGCCAGCAGCCATGTTAATGAGCAGTTCTTC; CDR3 protein: CASSHVNEQFF; clone size: -; J gene: TRBJ2-1; V gene: TRBV5-8; D gene: -
CDR3 DNA: TGTGCCAGCAGCCTAGGTCGGCAGAACACTGAAGCTTTCTTT; CDR3 protein: CASSLGRQNTEAFF; clone size: -; J gene: TRBJ1-1; V gene: TRBV28; D gene: -
CDR3 DNA: TGTGCCAGCAGAAGAGGCTATAATTCACCCCTCCACTTT; CDR3 protein: CASRRGYNSPLHF; clone size: -; J gene: TRBJ1-6; V gene: TRBV6-5; D gene: -
CDR3 DNA: TGTGCCAGCAGCTTTGGAGGGGTAGAGACCCAGTACTTC; CDR3 protein: CASSFGGVETQYF; clone size: once; J gene: TRBJ2-5; V gene: TRBV13; D gene: -
CDR3 DNA: TGTGCCACCAGACAGCAGGGGCTTGGGCAGCCCCAGCATTTT; CDR3 protein: CATRQQGLGQPQHF; clone size: -; J gene: TRBJ1-5; V gene: TRBV15; D gene: -
CDR3 DNA: TGTGCCAGCAGCCCCGGTGGGATGCGGGCCCCCTACGAGCAGTACTTC; CDR3 protein: CASSPGGMRAPYEQYF; clone size: -; J gene: TRBJ2-7; V gene: TRBV9; D gene: -
CDR3 DNA: TGCGCCAGCAGCACTACTGATACGCAGTATTTT; CDR3 protein: CASSTTDTQYF; clone size: -; J gene: TRBJ2-3; V gene: TRBV5-1; D gene: -
CDR3 DNA: TGTGCCAGCAGCCCCGTCGGCGAGCAGTACTTC; CDR3 protein: CASSPVGEQYF; clone size: -; J gene: TRBJ2-7; V gene: TRBV7-9; D gene: -
CDR3 DNA: TGTGCCAATCATCGGGAGAACCACTGGGGCGAGCAGTACTTC; CDR3 protein: CANHRENHWGEQYF; clone size: -; J gene: TRBJ2-7; V gene: TRBV27; D gene: -
CDR3 DNA: TGCGCCAGCAGCCAAGTGTCCGGGACCTACGAGCAGTACTTC; CDR3 protein: CASSQVSGTYEQYF; clone size: few; J gene: TRBJ2-7; V gene: TRBV4-1; D gene: -
CDR3 DNA: TGTGCCAGCAGTCCCTCCAGGGTGGACGAGCAGTACTTC; CDR3 protein: CASSPSRVDEQYF; clone size: few; J gene: TRBJ2-7; V gene: TRBV6-1; D gene: -
CDR3 DNA: TGTGCCAGCAGCGGAATCAGCGGGGGCACTGAAGCTTTCTTT; CDR3 protein: CASSGISGGTEAFF; clone size: once; J gene: TRBJ1-1; V gene: TRBV9; D gene: -
CDR3 DNA: TGTGCCAGCAGCTTAGGGACAGACCTTGAAGCTTTCTTT; CDR3 protein: CASSLGTDLEAFF; clone size: -; J gene: TRBJ1-1; V gene: TRBV7-2; D gene: -
CDR3 DNA: TGTGCCAGCAGCCAAGAAGATCGAGCGGGAGGGCCGGGTGTGTTTCAAAACATTCAGTACTTC; CDR3 protein: CASSQEDRAGGPGVFQNIQYF; clone size: -; J gene: TRBJ2-4; V gene: TRBV14; D gene: TRBD2
CDR3 DNA: TGTGCCAGCAGTTCACAGGTGACCAACTATGGCTACACCTTC; CDR3 protein: CASSSQVTNYGYTF; clone size: -; J gene: TRBJ1-2; V gene: TRBV6-6; D gene: -
CDR3 DNA: TGCGCCAGCAGCTGGGAGGGCCCACCTAATGGGGGGCAGTACTTC; CDR3 protein: CASSWEGPPNGGQYF; clone size: -; J gene: TRBJ2-7; V gene: TRBV5-1; D gene: TRBD2